The 6 T cell receptor beta chains below all came from one sample that was sequenced in a study of cytomegalovirus exposure and HLA in healthy donors. 60 Vbeta and 13 Jbeta primers were used in PCR. Libraries were prepared by immunoSEQ multiplex PCR; TCRdb keeps only in-frame clonotypes and omits some of them. This repertoire shows around 60,000 clones, about 72% found once; its top ten account for 20% to 25%. Sequences were obtained from PBMCs. Receptors were obtained from a man in his fifties or sixties in good health and CMV-seropositive.

Here the CDR3 reads CASSSRETQYF. The CDR3 region has the DNA TGTGCCAGCAGTTCCCGGGAGACCCAGTACTTC. The chain joins TRBV27 to TRBJ2-5, with D unresolved. The CDR3 length is 11 residues. Trimming pared 4 bases from V and 5 bases from J, leaving 5 bases between. Per the germline V gene, CDR1 is MNHEY and CDR2 is SMNVEV (reference sequence).

This clone was picked up a small number of times. This rearrangement joins TRBV29-1 to TRBJ2-2; 8 nucleotides match TRBD2. The CDR3 runs to 13 residues. Per germline, CDR1 SQVTM and CDR2 ANQGSEA. The trim removed 7 bases at V and 3 bases at J, leaving 4 bases unmatched. CDR3 region: CSAAGGYTGELFF. The DNA of the CDR3 is TGCAGCGCTGCGGGGGGTTACACCGGGGAGCTGTTTTTT.

The genes are TRBV7-2 and TRBJ1-6, with 7 bases fitting TRBD1. Germline assignment: CDR1 SGHTA and CDR2 FQGNSA. Trimming cost V 0 bases and J 10 bases; bases outside gene matches: 3. CDR3 length: 14 residues. CDR3 sequence (DNA): TGTGCCAGCAGCTTAGCTGGCAGGGGGTCACCCCTCCACTTT. Translation gives CASSLAGRGSPLHF.

This clone was picked up one time. V is TRBV5-1 and J is TRBJ1-1; TRBD1 aligns across 7 bases. The CDR3 is 15 residues long. Germline values: CDR1 SGHRS, CDR2 YFSETQ. Trimming removed 4 bases from V and 5 bases from J; junction bases left unmatched: 11. The CDR3, as DNA: TGCGCCAGCAGCAAAGGACAGGTCGGTGGGACTGAAGCTTTCTTT. Its protein is CASSKGQVGGTEAFF.

This clone appeared a few times. The chain joins TRBV5-5 to TRBJ1-5; D might be TRBD1 (5 bases). This CDR3 spans 15 amino acids. Deletions cut 0 bases from V and 1 base from J, with 8 bases between. CDR1 and CDR2 (germline): SGHKS, YYEKEE (reference sequence). CDR3 nucleotide sequence: TGTGCCAGCAGCTTGGAGGGGTCGAGCAATCAGCCCCAGCATTTT. It yields the protein CASSLEGSSNQPQHF.

This chain connects TRBV6-5 to TRBJ2-7; 11 bases line up with TRBD2. This CDR3 is 15 amino acids long. CDR1 and CDR2 from the germline V gene are MNHEY and SVGAGI. After removal of 2 bases from V and 5 bases from J, the junction contained 5 bases not matched to a gene. In DNA form, the CDR3 reads TGTGCCAGCAGTTACGCCGGACTAGCGGGCGACGAGCAGTACTTC. Translated, it gives CASSYAGLAGDEQYF.